Listed below are T cell receptor beta chains from one sample, sequenced in a study of CXCR3-negative and CXCR3-positive naive CD8 T cells. For each CDR3 protein, TCRdb gives one entry from its re-call of the 5' RACE reads, without DNA. The sample holds 65,000 to 95,000 distinct CDR3 sequences. Sequencing was performed on naive CXCR3- CD8+ T cells from blood. The receptors come from a human donor in good health. Some clones in this sample may be carry-over from other donors' samples. Both conserved end residues are part of each CDR3.

CASSPGHSNQPQHF TRBJ1-5 TRBV12-3/TRBV12-4
CATHRTWGNEQYF TRBJ2-7 TRBV28
CAISVDLNTEAFF TRBJ1-1 TRBV10-3
CSVEDPLGTGTYNEQFF TRBJ2-1 TRBV29-1
CASRRQGEQPQHF TRBJ1-5 TRBV13
CAISDLLAPEQFF TRBJ2-1 TRBV10-3
CASSTLVRDEQYF TRBJ2-7 TRBV6-6
CASSPHNQPQHF TRBJ1-5 TRBV27
CASSWLAGGNEQFF TRBJ2-1 TRBV12-3/TRBV12-4
CASSVAGGPLEQYF TRBJ2-7 TRBV9
CAWSHLRTGYEQFF TRBJ2-1 TRBV30
CASRGDGTYEQYF TRBJ2-7 TRBV5-1
CASRPSGTYNEQFF TRBJ2-4 TRBV11-1
CASSLPDHSNTGELFF TRBJ2-2 TRBV28
CASSYSLQGLEAFF TRBJ1-1 TRBV6-5
CASSLHETGRVNEQFF TRBJ2-1 TRBV5-1
CSVDPTGTPEAFF TRBJ1-1 TRBV29-1
CASSIIGGQDTQYF TRBJ2-3 TRBV19
CASSLSQGNTEAFF TRBJ1-1 TRBV12-3/TRBV12-4
CASEDSIYEQYF TRBJ2-7 TRBV28